This TCR beta chain was identified during a study of blood T cell repertoires in COVID-19. Sequencing was performed with immunoSEQ multiplex PCR; in TCRdb, only in-frame clones are kept and a portion is missing. The sample contains about 120,000 clones, about 90% of which appear only once. The CDR3 spans 14 residues. V shed 10 bases and J 0 bases; nucleotides not matched to a gene: 5. The germline CDR1 and CDR2 sequences are ENHRY and SYGVKD. The sequencing sample was made of peripheral blood. This sequence was found in a woman in her sixties or seventies with acute or convalescent COVID-19. The chain carries TRBV10-3 and TRBJ1-2; 10 bases are a match to TRBD1. The CDR3 reads CATATGGSNYGYTF. CDR3 nucleotide sequence: TGTGCCACCGCGACAGGGGGCTCTAACTATGGCTACACCTTC.